This record covers a single T cell receptor beta chain. This specimen comes from a study of blood T cell repertoires in COVID-19. From germline, CDR1 is MNHEY and CDR2 SMNVEV (reference sequence). The CDR3 has 15 amino acids. J was trimmed by 7 bases and V by 5 bases; bases with no gene match: 11. Original methodology: It was from reference gene primer amplification that nucleated cell counts were estimated. Method: immunoSEQ multiplex PCR; TCRdb's copy keeps in-frame clones and lacks some. V and J calls and clone size follow that table, whereas D and trimming were derived from the DNA. The data hold approximately 70,000 clones, with approximately 84% observed a single time.

The sequenced material came from peripheral blood. The receptor was isolated from a woman aged 55-69 years with acute or convalescent COVID-19. V is TRBV27 and J is TRBJ2-1, with TRBD1 matching over 7 bases. CDR3 nucleotide sequence: TGTGCCAGCAGTCCCCGAAGGGGGCTGGGAAATGAGCAGTTCTTC. Residues: CASSPRRGLGNEQFF.